This T cell receptor (beta chain) was documented in a study of shared clonotypes between healthy human individuals. Profiling relied on immunoSEQ multiplex PCR, and the TCRdb table lists in-frame clones only, not all of them. The sample lists about 1.5 million clones, 98% seen once, with about 0.42% in the top ten. The sequence was obtained from a man aged 25 to 40 in good health. What was sequenced was naive CD4+ T cells sorted from blood. Subset reported: CD45RA+ positively selected.

The CDR3: CATQSGGTRQETQYF. In DNA form, the CDR3 reads TGTGCGACCCAATCCGGAGGGACCAGACAAGAGACCCAGTACTTC. The chain carries TRBV10-3 and TRBJ2-5, with D tentatively TRBD2 (6 bases). The CDR3 sequence is 15 residues long. In germline, CDR1 is ENHRY, CDR2 SYGVKD.